The 27 T cell receptor beta chains below all came from one sample that was sequenced in a study of blood T cells in healthy people across ages. For the second PCR, which ran for roughly 7 to 11 cycles, a sample-barcoded 5' primer and a J-beta primer mix were used. One entry per CDR3 protein, called by TCRdb with MiXCR from the 5' RACE reads. The sample lists approximately 800,000 distinct CDR3 sequences; 35% to 40% were seen once. The source material was blood. The receptors were sampled from a man between 18 and 35 years old in good health.

The chain is built from TRBV19 and TRBJ1-5; D is unclear. Trimming left V 7 bases short and J 4 bases short, with 17 bases between. This CDR3 is built from 15 residues. Germline loops: CDR1 LNHDA, CDR2 SQIVND (reference sequence). The chain's CDR3 is CASTSASTLNQPQHF. The DNA of the CDR3 is TGTGCCAGTACCTCAGCGAGTACATTAAATCAGCCCCAGCATTTT. Full variable domain (missing parts from reference TRBV19 and TRBJ1-5): DGGITQSPKYLFRKEGQNVTLSCEQNLNHDAMYWYRQDPGQGLRLIYYSQIVNDFQKGDIAEGYSVSREKKESFPLTVTSAQKNPTAFYLCASTSASTLNQPQHFGDGTRLSIL.

This clonotype was observed once. The chain carries TRBV7-2 and TRBJ2-3, with 7 bases aligning to TRBD2. The CDR3 consists of 16 residues. The germline gives CDR1 SGHTA, CDR2 FQGNSA. The junction had 10 bases not matched to a gene; V was cut back by 2 bases and J by 5 bases. This CDR3 reads CASSLSGEPTGDTQYF. The DNA for the CDR3 is TGTGCCAGCAGCTTAAGCGGGGAGCCAACGGGAGATACGCAGTATTTT.

V and J are TRBV4-3 and TRBJ2-7, with 9 bases matching TRBD2. The CDR3 loop spans 17 amino acids. V lost 0 bases to trimming and J lost 7 bases; unmatched junction nucleotides: 13. Per the germline V gene, CDR1 is LGHNA and CDR2 is YSLEER. The CDR3, as DNA: TGCGCCAGCAGCCAAGAGAGCTCTAGCGGGGTGAACAATGAGCAGTACTTC. Protein sequence: CASSQESSSGVNNEQYF.

The V call is TRBV6-5, the J call TRBJ1-4; 8 nucleotides line up with TRBD1. With 6 bases clipped from V and 8 bases from J, the junction kept 2 bases outside the gene matches. CDR3 length: 12 amino acids. Germline-derived CDR1 and CDR2 are MNHEY and SVGAGI. The CDR3 region is CASSRQGEKLFF. As DNA, the CDR3 is TGTGCCAGCAGCCGACAGGGGGAAAAACTGTTTTTT.

This chain joins TRBV5-5 and TRBJ2-2, with D uncertain. Germline-derived CDR1 and CDR2 are SGHKS and YYEKEE (reference sequence). V gave up 2 bases and J gave up 6 bases, with 8 bases separating them. The CDR3 length is 13 residues. The CDR3 is CASSLDVPGELFF. The CDR3 DNA is TGTGCCAGCAGCTTAGATGTCCCCGGGGAGCTGTTTTTT.

V and J are TRBV20-1 and TRBJ1-6; D ambiguous. Germline lookup yields CDR1 DFQATT and CDR2 SNEGSKA (reference sequence). The CDR3 sequence is 15 residues long. The V and J ends lost 5 bases and 0 bases respectively, with 11 bases between them. The CDR3 DNA reads TGCAGTGCTGCGGGCTCTGACTCCTATAATTCACCCCTCCACTTT. It yields the protein CSAAGSDSYNSPLHF.

This clonotype was counted only a few times. The chain has TRBV12-3 or TRBV12-4 and TRBJ2-2; D is ambiguous. Trimming left V 7 bases short and J 1 base short, with 10 bases between. This CDR3 has 14 residues. CDR3 protein: CASTSGLNTGELFF. The CDR3 bases are TGTGCCAGCACCTCGGGCCTGAACACCGGGGAGCTGTTTTTT.

The chain links TRBV5-1 to TRBJ2-7, with 9 nucleotides matching TRBD2. In germline, CDR1 is SGHRS, CDR2 YFSETQ. The trim removed 2 bases at V and 7 bases at J, leaving 13 bases unmatched. The CDR3 has 16 residues. DNA for the CDR3: TGCGCCAGCAGCTTCTTCAAGCGGGGGGCCGGTGATGAGCAGTACTTC. This codes for CASSFFKRGAGDEQYF.

The chain couples TRBV12-3 or TRBV12-4 to TRBJ1-5, with D possibly matching TRBD1 (6 bases). V was cut by 1 base and J by 6 bases, with 13 bases left in between. CDR3 length equals 15 residues. CDR3 in amino acids: CASSLVTGSGQPQHF. CDR3 coding DNA: TGTGCCAGCAGTTTAGTTACAGGGAGCGGTCAGCCCCAGCATTTT.

This rearrangement joins TRBV29-1 to TRBJ2-5; D might be TRBD2 (6 bases). The closer fit of TRBJ2-7 to the DNA end suggests the J call may be wrong. Germline-derived CDR1 and CDR2 are SQVTM and ANQGSEA. CDR3 size: 13 residues. The CDR3 spells CSVDRDSSREQYF. CDR3 bases: TGCAGCGTTGACCGGGACTCCTCACGCGAGCAGTACTTC.

The chain combines TRBV20-1 with TRBJ2-5; 7 bases map to TRBD1. This CDR3 is built from 13 residues. Germline CDR1 and CDR2: DFQATT and SNEGSKA (reference sequence). The ends lost 6 bases at V and 0 bases at J; junction bases unmatched: 4. CDR3 sequence: CSAWGQHQETQYF. CDR3 coding DNA: TGCAGTGCCTGGGGACAGCACCAAGAGACCCAGTACTTC.

There are a few counts of this clonotype. The chain links TRBV12-3 or TRBV12-4 to TRBJ1-1; tentatively, D is TRBD1 (6 bases). CDR3 length: 15 amino acids. V lost 5 bases and J 0 bases, leaving 13 bases between the germline ends. CDR3 DNA: TGTGCCAGCAGTCCTGAGGGGGGGATGAACACTGAAGCTTTCTTT. Residues: CASSPEGGMNTEAFF.

The rearrangement uses TRBV24-1 and TRBJ2-3; unclear D gene. The CDR3 consists of 15 residues. Trimming shortened V by 9 bases and J by 2 bases, and 17 bases separated the two germline ends. Germline loops: CDR1 KGHDR, CDR2 SFDVKD. The DNA of the CDR3 is TGTGCCACCTCAAGTGTGGAAAGAGACACAGATACGCAGTATTTT. Encoded protein: CATSSVERDTDTQYF.

Points on this clonotype: A clone one base away is much larger, so this may be a read error. V usage is TRBV12-3 or TRBV12-4 and J usage is TRBJ2-3, with 7 bases identical to TRBD2. The CDR3 totals 15 residues. In nucleotides, the CDR3 is TGTGCCAGCAGTTTAGCGCGGGGGTTGATAGATACGCGGTATTTT. Amino acids: CASSLARGLIDTRYF.

This clonotype was counted ten times or more. The chain combines TRBV4-1 with TRBJ2-1; the D gene is possibly TRBD1 (6 bases). CDR3 length: 18 amino acids. V lost 4 bases and J 1 base, leaving 20 bases between the germline ends. The germline V gene encodes CDR1 MGHRA and CDR2 YSYEKL. The CDR3 DNA follows: TGCGCCAGCAGCCCCTCCAGGGGATCGGGCAGATCCTACAATGAGCAGTTCTTC. Protein product: CASSPSRGSGRSYNEQFF.

This clonotype occurred many times. The V gene is TRBV12-3 or TRBV12-4, the J gene TRBJ2-7; D unclear. This CDR3 has 12 amino acids. Trimming took 1 base from V and 5 from J, leaving 6 bases between them. The CDR3 nucleotides read TGTGCCAGCAGTTTAGGTGGGCACGAGCAGTACTTC. This codes for CASSLGGHEQYF.

There are many counts of this clonotype. V gene TRBV12-3 or TRBV12-4 combines with J gene TRBJ2-5; 11 bases match TRBD1. This CDR3 has 14 residues. Losses at the gene ends were 3 bases for V and 4 bases for J; bases not matched to a gene: 1. The DNA for the CDR3 is TGTGCCAGCAGTTTCGGGACAGGGGGAGAGACCCAGTACTTC. It yields the protein CASSFGTGGETQYF.

The rearrangement uses TRBV3-1 and TRBJ2-1; possible D gene TRBD2, 5 bases. Trimming stripped 4 bases from V and 13 bases from J, with 26 bases between. The CDR3 spans 16 residues. Per the germline V gene, CDR1 is LGHDT and CDR2 is YNNKEL (reference sequence). This CDR3 reads CASSPQDDYYGETQFF. The CDR3 DNA is TGTGCCAGCAGCCCCCAGGACGATTACTACGGGGAGACCCAGTTCTTC.

This clonotype was seen more than once but under ten times. The V call is TRBV15, the J call TRBJ1-6; the D gene is possibly TRBD1 (6 bases). Trimming removed 5 bases from V and 9 bases from J, with 17 bases in between. The CDR3 runs to 15 residues. From germline, CDR1 is LNHNV and CDR2 YYDKDF (reference sequence). CDR3 in amino acids: CATSARQEGSSPLHF. CDR3 in DNA: TGTGCCACCAGCGCCCGACAGGAAGGGTCTTCACCCCTCCACTTT.

The chain carries TRBV29-1 and TRBJ1-4, with a tentative D call TRBD1 (6 bases). Trimming removed 3 bases from V and 8 bases from J, with 16 bases in between. Germline loops: CDR1 SQVTM, CDR2 ANQGSEA. The CDR3 sequence is 14 residues long. CDR3 DNA: TGCAGCGTTGAGATCGGGCCCCAGGGGGAAAAACTGTTTTTT. Protein sequence: CSVEIGPQGEKLFF.

This clonotype was observed at least ten times. The J gene is TRBJ2-1, the V gene TRBV12-3 or TRBV12-4; TRBD2 matches at 12 bases. Trimming removed 5 bases from V and 9 bases from J; junction bases left unmatched: 11. The CDR3 runs 16 residues. The CDR3 bases are TGTGCCAGCAGTCCTAGCGGGGGGGCGGCCCCTGGTGAGCAGTTCTTC. Residues: CASSPSGGAAPGEQFF.

The rearrangement joins TRBV7-3 to TRBJ2-3; D may match TRBD1 or TRBD2 (5 bases each). The CDR3 extends over 16 amino acids. Germline V lookup: CDR1 SGHTA, CDR2 FQGTGA. Deletions cut 4 bases from V and 2 bases from J, with 16 bases between. In nucleotides, the CDR3 is TGTGCCAGCAGCTGGCCGTGGGGGATATACACAGATACGCAGTATTTT. Its protein product is CASSWPWGIYTDTQYF.

The chain couples TRBV7-6 to TRBJ2-7; D is ambiguous. The CDR3 covers 14 residues. Deletions cut 5 bases from V and 0 bases from J, with 11 bases between. Germline values: CDR1 SGHVS, CDR2 FNYEAQ. Here the CDR3 reads CASSVSSSSYEQYF. CDR3 nucleotides: TGTGCCAGCAGCGTATCCAGCAGCTCCTACGAGCAGTACTTC.

This clonotype was counted ten times or more. The chain is built from TRBV6-2 or TRBV6-3 and TRBJ2-1; 7 nucleotides match TRBD1. Per the germline V gene, CDR1 is MNHEY and CDR2 is SVGEGT. The CDR3 loop spans 14 amino acids. The J segment lost 0 bases and the V segment lost 4 bases, leaving 0 bases of the junction unmatched. CDR3 nucleotides: TGTGCCAGCAGTTGGGACAGCTCCTACAATGAGCAGTTCTTC. Translated: CASSWDSSYNEQFF.

This clonotype was seen many times. This chain connects TRBV12-3 or TRBV12-4 to TRBJ2-5, with D hard to call. The CDR3 sequence is 15 residues long. Trimming left V 5 bases short and J 2 bases short, with 15 bases between. This CDR3 is CASSPRRSEQETQYF. The CDR3, as DNA: TGTGCCAGCAGTCCTCGCCGGTCCGAGCAAGAGACCCAGTACTTC.

CDR3 loop: CSARMGLDSPLHF. The CDR3 DNA sequence: TGCAGTGCTAGGATGGGGTTGGATTCACCCCTCCACTTT. The chain recombines TRBV20-1 with TRBJ1-6, with D unclear. V was shortened by 3 bases and J by 8 bases, with 11 bases between the two germline ends. The CDR3 extends over 13 amino acids. Germline loops: CDR1 DFQATT, CDR2 SNEGSKA (reference sequence).

The table lists this clonotype with a count of one. The gene calls are TRBV2 and TRBJ2-5; weak D call: TRBD2 (5 bases). V dropped 6 bases and J dropped 0 bases, with 14 bases sitting between them. Germline CDR1 SNHLY, CDR2 FYNNEI. This CDR3 contains 15 residues. DNA for the CDR3: TGTGCCAGCAGAAGAGGACTGAAGTACCAAGAGACCCAGTACTTC. Protein: CASRRGLKYQETQYF.